This TCR beta chain was documented in a study of blood T cell repertoires in COVID-19. Study summary: Italy, Spain and the United States were the sources of the convalescent and acute COVID-19 samples. From T cells, B-cell-depleted T cells, or PBMCs came the material, which was cDNA or gDNA.

The J segment lost 7 bases and the V segment lost 4 bases, leaving 5 bases of the junction unmatched. Germline assignment: CDR1 LGHDT and CDR2 YNNKEL (reference sequence). There are 15 residues in the CDR3. How the authors handled the data: Quantification of nucleated cells was approximated via reference gene primer amplification. Generated by immunoSEQ multiplex PCR, the TCRdb table keeps only in-frame clones and is missing some. Clonal size and the V and J genes are those of that table, whereas D and trimming came from the DNA. The repertoire holds about 400,000 clones, with approximately 86% as singletons.

The sample taken for sequencing was peripheral blood. This chain joins TRBV3-1 (or the pseudogene TRBV3-2) and TRBJ2-2, with 11 bases that match TRBD1. The source of this sequence is a human donor in a cohort sampled during active COVID-19. The CDR3 bases are TGTGCCAGCAGCCCGAGGGACAGGGGGGTCGGGGAGCTGTTTTTT. Its protein product is CASSPRDRGVGELFF.